This T cell receptor (beta chain) emerged from a study of immune evolution from preneoplasia to lung adenocarcinoma. Sequencing used immunoSEQ multiplex PCR; TCRdb keeps in-frame clones, though not all of them. The repertoire holds 6,000 to 8,500 clones, approximately 80% seen once, with about 2.9% in the top ten. The V end lost 4 bases, the J end lost 4 bases, and 16 bases lay between the germline ends. Germline CDR1 reads SGHVS; CDR2 reads FNYEAQ. The CDR3 is 16 amino acids. The receptor comes from a person between 65 and 79 years old with lung adenocarcinoma. What was sequenced was FFPE minimally invasive lung adenocarcinoma tissue. The rearrangement links TRBV7-6 to TRBJ2-2; D may be TRBD2 (5 bases). This CDR3 is CASSSGWLRGTGELFF. CDR3 bases: TGTGCCAGCAGCTCCGGGTGGCTACGGGGCACCGGGGAGCTGTTTTTT.